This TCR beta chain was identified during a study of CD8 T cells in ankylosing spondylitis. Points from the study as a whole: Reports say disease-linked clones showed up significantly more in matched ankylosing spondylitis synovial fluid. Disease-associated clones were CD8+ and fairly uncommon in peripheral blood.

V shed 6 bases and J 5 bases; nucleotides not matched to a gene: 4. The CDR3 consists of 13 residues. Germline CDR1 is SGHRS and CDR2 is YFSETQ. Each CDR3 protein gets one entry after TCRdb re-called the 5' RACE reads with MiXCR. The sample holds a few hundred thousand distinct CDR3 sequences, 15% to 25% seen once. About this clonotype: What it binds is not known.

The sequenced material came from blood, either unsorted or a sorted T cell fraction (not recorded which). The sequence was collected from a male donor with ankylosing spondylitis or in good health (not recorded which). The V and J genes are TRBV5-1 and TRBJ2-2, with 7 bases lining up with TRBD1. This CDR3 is CASTGTATGELFF. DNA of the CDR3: TGCGCCAGCACCGGGACAGCAACCGGGGAGCTGTTTTTT.